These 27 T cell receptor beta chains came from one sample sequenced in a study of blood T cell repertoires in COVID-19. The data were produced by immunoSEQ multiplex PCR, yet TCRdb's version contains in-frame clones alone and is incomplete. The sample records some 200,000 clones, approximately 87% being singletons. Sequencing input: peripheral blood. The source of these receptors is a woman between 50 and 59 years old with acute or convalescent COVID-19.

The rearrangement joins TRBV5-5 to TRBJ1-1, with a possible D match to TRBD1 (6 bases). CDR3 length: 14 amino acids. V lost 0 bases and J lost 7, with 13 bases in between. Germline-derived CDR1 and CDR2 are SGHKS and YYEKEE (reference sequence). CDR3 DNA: TGTGCCAGCAGCTTGGCCCTGGACAGATATGAAGCTTTCTTT. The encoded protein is CASSLALDRYEAFF.

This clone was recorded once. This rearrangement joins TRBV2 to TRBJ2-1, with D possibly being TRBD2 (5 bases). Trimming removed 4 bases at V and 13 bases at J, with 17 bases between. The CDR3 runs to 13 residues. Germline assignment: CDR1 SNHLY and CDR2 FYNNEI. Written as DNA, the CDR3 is TGTGCCAGCAGTGTAGGCGGAGCGGTCTTTCAGTTCTTC. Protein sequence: CASSVGGAVFQFF.

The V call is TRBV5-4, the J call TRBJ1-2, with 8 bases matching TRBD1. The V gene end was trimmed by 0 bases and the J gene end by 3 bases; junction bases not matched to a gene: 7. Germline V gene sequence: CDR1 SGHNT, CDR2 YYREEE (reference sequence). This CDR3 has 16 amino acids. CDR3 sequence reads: CASSLAGGVSYYGYTF. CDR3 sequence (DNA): TGTGCCAGCAGCTTGGCAGGGGGCGTCTCCTACTATGGCTACACCTTC. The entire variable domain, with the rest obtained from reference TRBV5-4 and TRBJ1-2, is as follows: ETGVTQSPTHLIKTRGQQVTLRCSSQSGHNTVSWYQQALGQGPQFIFQYYREEENGRGNFPPRFSGLQFPNYSSELNVNALELDDSALYLCASSLAGGVSYYGYTFGSGTRLTVV.

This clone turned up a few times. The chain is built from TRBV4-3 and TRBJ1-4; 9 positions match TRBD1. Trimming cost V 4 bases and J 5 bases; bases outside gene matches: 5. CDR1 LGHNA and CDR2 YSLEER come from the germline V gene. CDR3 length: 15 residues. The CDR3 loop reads CASSREGQGNEKLFF. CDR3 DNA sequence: TGCGCCAGCAGCCGGGAGGGACAGGGAAATGAAAAACTGTTTTTT.

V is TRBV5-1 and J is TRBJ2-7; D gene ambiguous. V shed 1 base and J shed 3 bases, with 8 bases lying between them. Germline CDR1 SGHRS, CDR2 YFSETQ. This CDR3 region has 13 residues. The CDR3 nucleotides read TGCGCCAGCAGCTTGATCCCAGGCTACGAGCAGTACTTC. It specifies CASSLIPGYEQYF.

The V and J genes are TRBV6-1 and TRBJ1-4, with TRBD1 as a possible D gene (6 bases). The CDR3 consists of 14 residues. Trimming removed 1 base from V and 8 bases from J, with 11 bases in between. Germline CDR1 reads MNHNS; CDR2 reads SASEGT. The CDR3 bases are TGTGCCAGCAGTGAAGACAGGGCTGGGGAAAAACTGTTTTTT. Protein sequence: CASSEDRAGEKLFF.

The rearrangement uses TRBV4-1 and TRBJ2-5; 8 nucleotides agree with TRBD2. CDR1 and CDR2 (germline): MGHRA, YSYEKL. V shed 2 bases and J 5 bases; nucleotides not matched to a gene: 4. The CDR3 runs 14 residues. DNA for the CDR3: TGCGCCAGCAGCCAATTGGGACTAGGGGAGACCCAGTACTTC. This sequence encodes CASSQLGLGETQYF.

CDR3 in amino acids: CASSGTGRSTDTQYF. The CDR3 DNA reads as TGCGCCAGCAGCGGAACAGGGCGTAGCACAGATACGCAGTATTTT. The V call is TRBV5-1, the J call TRBJ2-3; D is perhaps TRBD1 (6 bases). CDR3 size: 15 residues. In germline, CDR1 is SGHRS, CDR2 YFSETQ. V was trimmed by 4 bases and J by 0 bases, leaving 12 bases between them.

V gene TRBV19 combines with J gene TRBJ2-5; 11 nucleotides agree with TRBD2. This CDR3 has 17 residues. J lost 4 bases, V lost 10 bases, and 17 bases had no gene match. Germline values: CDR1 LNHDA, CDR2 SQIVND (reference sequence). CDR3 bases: TGTGCCACCGGTAAAGTCCGCCTAGCGGGGGGAAGAGAGACCCAGTACTTC. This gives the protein CATGKVRLAGGRETQYF.

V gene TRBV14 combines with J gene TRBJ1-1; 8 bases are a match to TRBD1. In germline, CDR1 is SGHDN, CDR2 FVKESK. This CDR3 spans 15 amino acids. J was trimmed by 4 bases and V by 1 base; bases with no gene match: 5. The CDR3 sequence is CASSQVGTGGTEAFF. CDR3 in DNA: TGTGCCAGCAGCCAAGTTGGGACAGGAGGCACTGAAGCTTTCTTT.

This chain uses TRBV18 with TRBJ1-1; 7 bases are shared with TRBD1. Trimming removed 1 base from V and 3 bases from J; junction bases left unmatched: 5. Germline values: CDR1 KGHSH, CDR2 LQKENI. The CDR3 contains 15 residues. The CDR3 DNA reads TGTGCCAGCTCACCACTGGACAGGCCGGACACTGAAGCTTTCTTT. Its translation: CASSPLDRPDTEAFF.

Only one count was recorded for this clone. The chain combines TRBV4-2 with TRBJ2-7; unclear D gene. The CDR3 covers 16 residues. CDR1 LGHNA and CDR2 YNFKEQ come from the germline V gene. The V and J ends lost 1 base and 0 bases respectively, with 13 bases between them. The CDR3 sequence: CASSQASDKSSYEQYF. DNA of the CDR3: TGTGCCAGCAGCCAAGCATCCGACAAGAGCTCCTACGAGCAGTACTTC.

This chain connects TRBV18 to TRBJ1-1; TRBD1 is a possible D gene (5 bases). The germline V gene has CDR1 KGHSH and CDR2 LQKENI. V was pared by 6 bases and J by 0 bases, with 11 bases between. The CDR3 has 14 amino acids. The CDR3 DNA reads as TGTGCCAGCTCCCCCGGACAAATGAACACTGAAGCTTTCTTT. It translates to CASSPGQMNTEAFF.

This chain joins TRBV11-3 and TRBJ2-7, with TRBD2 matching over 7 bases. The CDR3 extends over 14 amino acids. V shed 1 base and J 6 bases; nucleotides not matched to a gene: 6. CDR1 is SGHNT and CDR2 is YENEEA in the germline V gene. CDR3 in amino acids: CASSLGGGTVEQYF. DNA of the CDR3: TGTGCCAGCAGCTTAGGGGGGGGGACGGTCGAGCAGTACTTC.

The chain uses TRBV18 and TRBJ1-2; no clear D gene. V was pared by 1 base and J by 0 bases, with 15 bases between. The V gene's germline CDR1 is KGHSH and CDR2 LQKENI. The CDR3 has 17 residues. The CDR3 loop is CASSPQGGIGANYGYTF. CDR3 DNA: TGTGCCAGCTCACCACAGGGAGGAATTGGAGCTAACTATGGCTACACCTTC.

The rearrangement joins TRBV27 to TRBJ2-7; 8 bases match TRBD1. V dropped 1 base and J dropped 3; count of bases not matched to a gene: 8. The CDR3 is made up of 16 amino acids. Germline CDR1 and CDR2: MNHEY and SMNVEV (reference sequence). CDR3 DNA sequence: TGTGCCAGCAGTTTATGGGGGACAGGTGGTCACTACGAGCAGTACTTC. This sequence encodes CASSLWGTGGHYEQYF.

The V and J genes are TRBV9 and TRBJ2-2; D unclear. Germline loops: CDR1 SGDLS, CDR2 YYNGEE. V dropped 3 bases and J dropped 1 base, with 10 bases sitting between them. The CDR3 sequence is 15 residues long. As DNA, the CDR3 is TGTGCCAGCAGCGGATCGACAAGGAACACCGGGGAGCTGTTTTTT. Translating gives CASSGSTRNTGELFF.

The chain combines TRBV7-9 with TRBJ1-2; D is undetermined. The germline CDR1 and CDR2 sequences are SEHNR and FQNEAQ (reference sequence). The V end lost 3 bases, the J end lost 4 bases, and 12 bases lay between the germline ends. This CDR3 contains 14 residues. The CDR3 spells CASSFEEVVYGYTF. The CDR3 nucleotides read TGTGCCAGCAGCTTTGAGGAAGTAGTCTATGGCTACACCTTC.

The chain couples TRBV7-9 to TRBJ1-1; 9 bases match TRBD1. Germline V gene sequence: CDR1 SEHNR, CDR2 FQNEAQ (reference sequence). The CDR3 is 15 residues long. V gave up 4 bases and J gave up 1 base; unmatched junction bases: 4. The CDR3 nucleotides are TGTGCCAGCAGCTGGGACAGGGCGGGGAACACTGAAGCTTTCTTT. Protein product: CASSWDRAGNTEAFF.

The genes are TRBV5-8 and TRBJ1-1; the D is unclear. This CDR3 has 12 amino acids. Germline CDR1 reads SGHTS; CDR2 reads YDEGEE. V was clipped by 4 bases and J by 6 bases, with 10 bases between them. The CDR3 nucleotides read TGTGCCAGCAGCCCCGAGTACGCTGAAGCTTTCTTT. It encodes CASSPEYAEAFF.

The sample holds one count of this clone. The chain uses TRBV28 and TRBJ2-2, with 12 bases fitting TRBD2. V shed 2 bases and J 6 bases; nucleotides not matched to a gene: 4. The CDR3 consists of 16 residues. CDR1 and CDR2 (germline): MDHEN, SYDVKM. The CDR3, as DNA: TGTGCCAGCAGTTTACGACTAGCGGGGGCTTCCGGGGAGCTGTTTTTT. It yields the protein CASSLRLAGASGELFF.

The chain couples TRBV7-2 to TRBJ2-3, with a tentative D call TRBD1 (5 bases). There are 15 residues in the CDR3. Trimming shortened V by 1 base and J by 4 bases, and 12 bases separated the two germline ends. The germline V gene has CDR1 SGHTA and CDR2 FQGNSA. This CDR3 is CASSLGVPRADTQYF. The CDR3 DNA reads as TGTGCCAGCAGCTTAGGGGTCCCCAGGGCAGATACGCAGTATTTT.

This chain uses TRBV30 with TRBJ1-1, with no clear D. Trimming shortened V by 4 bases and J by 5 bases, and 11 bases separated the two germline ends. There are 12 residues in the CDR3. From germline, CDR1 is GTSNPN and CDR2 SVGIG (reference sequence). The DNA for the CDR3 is TGTGCCTGGACCTCCACGGGAACTGAAGCTTTCTTT. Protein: CAWTSTGTEAFF.

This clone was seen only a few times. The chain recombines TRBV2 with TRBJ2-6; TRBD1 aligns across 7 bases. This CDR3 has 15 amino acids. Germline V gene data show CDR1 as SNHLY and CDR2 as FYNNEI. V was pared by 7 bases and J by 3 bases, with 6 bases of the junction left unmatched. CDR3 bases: TGTGCCAGCAAAGCACAGGGGAATGGGGCCAACGTCCTGACTTTC. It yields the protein CASKAQGNGANVLTF.

In DNA form, the CDR3 reads TGTGCCAGCAGTTATTCGGACAGGGGGCTATACGAGCAGTACTTC. As protein: CASSYSDRGLYEQYF. The rearrangement links TRBV6-2 or TRBV6-3 to TRBJ2-7, with 11 positions matching TRBD1. Germline CDR1 MNHEY, CDR2 SVGEGT. This CDR3 is 15 amino acids long. V lost 3 bases to trimming and J lost 4 bases; unmatched junction nucleotides: 5.

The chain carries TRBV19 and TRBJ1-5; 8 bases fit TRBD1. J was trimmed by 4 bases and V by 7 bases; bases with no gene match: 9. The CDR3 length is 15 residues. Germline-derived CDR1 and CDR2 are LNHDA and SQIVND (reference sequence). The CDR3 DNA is TGTGCCAGTACGGACAGGGATTTGGGTAATCAGCCCCAGCATTTT. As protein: CASTDRDLGNQPQHF.

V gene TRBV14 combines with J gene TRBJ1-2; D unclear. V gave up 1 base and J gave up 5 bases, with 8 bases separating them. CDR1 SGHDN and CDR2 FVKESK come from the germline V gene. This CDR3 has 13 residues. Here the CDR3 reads CASSQGLDYGYTF. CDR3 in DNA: TGTGCCAGCAGCCAAGGACTTGATTATGGCTACACCTTC.